The subject of this entry is one T cell receptor beta chain. The same CDR3 also results from other DNA sequences found in this sample. Primers for the PCR totalled 60 Vbeta and 13 Jbeta. Sequencing was performed with immunoSEQ multiplex PCR; in TCRdb, only in-frame clones are kept and a portion is missing. The sample lists around 190,000 clones, roughly 85% occurring once. This sample was included in a study of cytomegalovirus exposure and HLA in healthy donors. This CDR3 is built from 15 residues. V gave up 2 bases and J gave up 7 bases; unmatched junction bases: 3. Germline assignment: CDR1 SGHRS and CDR2 YFSETQ.

This receptor was taken from a woman in her fifties or sixties in good health and CMV-seronegative. Sequences were obtained from PBMCs. The V call is TRBV5-1, the J call TRBJ2-1; 13 positions match TRBD2. The CDR3, as DNA: TGCGCCAGCAGCTTACTAGCGGGAGGGCCGAATGAGCAGTTCTTC. Protein sequence: CASSLLAGGPNEQFF. Full variable domain (rest looked up from reference TRBV5-1 and TRBJ2-1): KAGVTQTPRYLIKTRGQQVTLSCSPISGHRSVSWYQQTPGQGLQFLFEYFSETQRNKGNFPGRFSGRQFSNSRSEMNVSTLELGDSALYLCASSLLAGGPNEQFFGPGTRLTVL.